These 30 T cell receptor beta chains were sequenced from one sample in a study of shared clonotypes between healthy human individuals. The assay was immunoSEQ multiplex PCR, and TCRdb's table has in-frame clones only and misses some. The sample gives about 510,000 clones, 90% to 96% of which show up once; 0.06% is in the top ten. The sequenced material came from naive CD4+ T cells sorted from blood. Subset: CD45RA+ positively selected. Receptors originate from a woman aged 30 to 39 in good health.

This chain's CDR3 is CASSESIGREQFF. The CDR3, as DNA: TGTGCCAGCAGTGAATCCATCGGGAGGGAGCAGTTCTTC. The chain links TRBV2 to TRBJ2-1, with 7 bases aligning to TRBD2. The germline gives CDR1 SNHLY, CDR2 FYNNEI. J was trimmed by 10 bases and V by 2 bases; bases with no gene match: 5. The CDR3 extends over 13 amino acids.

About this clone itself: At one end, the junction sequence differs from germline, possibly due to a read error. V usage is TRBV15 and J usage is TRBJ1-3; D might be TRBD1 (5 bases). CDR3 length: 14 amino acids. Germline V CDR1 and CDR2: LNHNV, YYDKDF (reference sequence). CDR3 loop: CATNRGDSGNTIYF. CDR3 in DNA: TGTGCCACCAACAGAGGGGACTCTGGAAACACCATATATTTT.

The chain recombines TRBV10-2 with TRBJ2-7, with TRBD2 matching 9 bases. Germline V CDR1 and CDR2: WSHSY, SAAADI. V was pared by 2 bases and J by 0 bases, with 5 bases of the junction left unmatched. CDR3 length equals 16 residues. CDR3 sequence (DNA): TGCGCCAGCAGTGAGCAAGGACTAGCGCGCTCCTACGAGCAGTACTTC. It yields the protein CASSEQGLARSYEQYF.

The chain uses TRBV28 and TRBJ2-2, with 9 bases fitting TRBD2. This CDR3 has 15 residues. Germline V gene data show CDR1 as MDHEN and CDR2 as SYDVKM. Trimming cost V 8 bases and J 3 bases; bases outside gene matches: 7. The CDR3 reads CASLPRLADTGELFF. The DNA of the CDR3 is TGTGCCAGCTTACCCCGACTAGCGGACACCGGGGAGCTGTTTTTT.

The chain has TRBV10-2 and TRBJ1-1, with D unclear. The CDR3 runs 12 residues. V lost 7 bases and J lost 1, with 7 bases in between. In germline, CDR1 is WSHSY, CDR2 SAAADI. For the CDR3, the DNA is TGCGCCAGCATTGACGGGAACACTGAAGCTTTCTTT. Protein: CASIDGNTEAFF.

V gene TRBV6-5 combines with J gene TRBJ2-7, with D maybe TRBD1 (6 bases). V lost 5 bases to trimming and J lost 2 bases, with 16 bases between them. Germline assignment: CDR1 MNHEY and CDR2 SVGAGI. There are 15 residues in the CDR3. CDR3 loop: CASSPGGHYPYEQYF. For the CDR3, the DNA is TGTGCCAGCAGTCCTGGGGGACACTACCCCTACGAGCAGTACTTC.

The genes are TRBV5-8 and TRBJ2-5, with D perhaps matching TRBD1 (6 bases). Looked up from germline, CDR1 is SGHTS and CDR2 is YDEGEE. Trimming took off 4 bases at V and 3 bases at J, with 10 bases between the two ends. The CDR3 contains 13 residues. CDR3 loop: CASSGGSKETQYF. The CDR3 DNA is TGTGCCAGCAGCGGGGGCAGCAAAGAGACCCAGTACTTC.

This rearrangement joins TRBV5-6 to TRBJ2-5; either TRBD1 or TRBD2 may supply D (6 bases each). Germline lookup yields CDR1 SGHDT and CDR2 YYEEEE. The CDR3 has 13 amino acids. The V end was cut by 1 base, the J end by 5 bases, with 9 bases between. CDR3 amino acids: CASSLWGAETQYF. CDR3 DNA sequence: TGTGCCAGCAGCTTGTGGGGGGCTGAGACCCAGTACTTC.

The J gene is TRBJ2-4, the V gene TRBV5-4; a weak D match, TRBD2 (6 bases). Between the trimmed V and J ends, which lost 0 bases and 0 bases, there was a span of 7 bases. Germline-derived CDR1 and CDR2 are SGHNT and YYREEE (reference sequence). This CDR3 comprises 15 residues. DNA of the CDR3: TGTGCCAGCAGCTTGGGCGGGGTAGCCAAAAACATTCAGTACTTC. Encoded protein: CASSLGGVAKNIQYF. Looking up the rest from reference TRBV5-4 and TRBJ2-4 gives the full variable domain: ETGVTQSPTHLIKTRGQQVTLRCSSQSGHNTVSWYQQALGQGPQFIFQYYREEENGRGNFPPRFSGLQFPNYSSELNVNALELDDSALYLCASSLGGVAKNIQYFGAGTRLSVL.

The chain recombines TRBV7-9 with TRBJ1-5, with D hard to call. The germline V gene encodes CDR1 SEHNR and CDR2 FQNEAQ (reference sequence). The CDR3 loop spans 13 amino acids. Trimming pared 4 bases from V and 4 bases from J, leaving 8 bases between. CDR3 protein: CASSSEENQPQHF. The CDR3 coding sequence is TGTGCCAGCAGCTCAGAAGAGAATCAGCCCCAGCATTTT.

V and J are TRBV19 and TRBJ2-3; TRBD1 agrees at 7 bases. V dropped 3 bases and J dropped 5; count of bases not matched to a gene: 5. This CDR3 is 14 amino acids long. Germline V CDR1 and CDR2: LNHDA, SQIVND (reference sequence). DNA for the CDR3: TGTGCCAGTAGTATTTCTCAGGGGGAAGATACGCAGTATTTT. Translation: CASSISQGEDTQYF. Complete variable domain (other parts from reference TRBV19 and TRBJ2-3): DGGITQSPKYLFRKEGQNVTLSCEQNLNHDAMYWYRQDPGQGLRLIYYSQIVNDFQKGDIAEGYSVSREKKESFPLTVTSAQKNPTAFYLCASSISQGEDTQYFGPGTRLTVL.

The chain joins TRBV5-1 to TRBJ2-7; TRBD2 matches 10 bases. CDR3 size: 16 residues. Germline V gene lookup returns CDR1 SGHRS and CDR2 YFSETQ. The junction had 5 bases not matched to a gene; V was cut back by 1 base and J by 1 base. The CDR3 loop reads CASSLSSGSGSYEQYF. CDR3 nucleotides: TGCGCCAGCAGCTTGTCTAGCGGGAGCGGTTCCTACGAGCAGTACTTC.

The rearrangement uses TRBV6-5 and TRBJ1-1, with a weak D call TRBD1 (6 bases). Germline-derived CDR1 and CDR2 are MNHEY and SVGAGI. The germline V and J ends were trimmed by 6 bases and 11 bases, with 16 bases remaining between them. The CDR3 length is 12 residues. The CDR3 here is CASRVSGARAFF. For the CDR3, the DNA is TGTGCCAGCAGGGTCTCAGGGGCGCGGGCTTTCTTT.

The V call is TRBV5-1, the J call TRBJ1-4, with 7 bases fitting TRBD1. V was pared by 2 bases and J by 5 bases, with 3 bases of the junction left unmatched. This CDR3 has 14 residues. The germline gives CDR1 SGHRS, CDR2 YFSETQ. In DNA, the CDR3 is TGCGCCAGCAGCTTAGGGACAGTAAATGAAAAACTGTTTTTT. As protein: CASSLGTVNEKLFF.

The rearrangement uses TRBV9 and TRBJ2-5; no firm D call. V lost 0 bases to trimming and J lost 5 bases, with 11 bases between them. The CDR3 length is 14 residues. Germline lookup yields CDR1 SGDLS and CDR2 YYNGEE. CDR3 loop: CASSVAPGGETQYF. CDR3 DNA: TGTGCCAGCAGCGTAGCACCCGGTGGGGAGACCCAGTACTTC. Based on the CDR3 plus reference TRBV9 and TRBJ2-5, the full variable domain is DSGVTQTPKHLITATGQRVTLRCSPRSGDLSVYWYQQSLDQGLQFLIQYYNGEERAKGNILERFSAQQFPDLHSELNLSSLELGDSALYFCASSVAPGGETQYFGPGTRLLVL.

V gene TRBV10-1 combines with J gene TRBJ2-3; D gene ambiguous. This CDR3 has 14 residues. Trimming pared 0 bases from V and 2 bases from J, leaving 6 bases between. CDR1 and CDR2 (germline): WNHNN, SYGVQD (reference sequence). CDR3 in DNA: TGCGCCAGCAGTGAGTCCGAGGCCACAGATACGCAGTATTTT. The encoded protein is CASSESEATDTQYF.

Here the CDR3 DNA reads TGTGCCAGCAGCCCCGGGGGCAGCAAGTACAATGAGCAGTTCTTC. Translation: CASSPGGSKYNEQFF. V and J are TRBV4-2 and TRBJ2-1, with D perhaps matching TRBD1 or TRBD2 (6 bases each). Germline V gene data show CDR1 as LGHNA and CDR2 as YNFKEQ. The V and J ends lost 4 bases and 4 bases respectively, with 14 bases between them. CDR3 length: 15 amino acids.

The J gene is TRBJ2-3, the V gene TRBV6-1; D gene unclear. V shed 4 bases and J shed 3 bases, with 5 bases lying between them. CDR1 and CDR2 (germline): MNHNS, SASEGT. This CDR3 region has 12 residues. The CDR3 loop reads CASSGPTDTQYF. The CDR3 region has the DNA TGTGCCAGCAGTGGGCCGACAGATACGCAGTATTTT.

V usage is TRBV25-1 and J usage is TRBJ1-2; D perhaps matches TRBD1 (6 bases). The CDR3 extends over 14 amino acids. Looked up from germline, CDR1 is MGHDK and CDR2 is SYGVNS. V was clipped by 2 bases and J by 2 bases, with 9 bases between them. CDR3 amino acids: CASSETGRNYGYTF. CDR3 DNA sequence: TGTGCCAGCAGTGAAACAGGGAGGAACTATGGCTACACCTTC.

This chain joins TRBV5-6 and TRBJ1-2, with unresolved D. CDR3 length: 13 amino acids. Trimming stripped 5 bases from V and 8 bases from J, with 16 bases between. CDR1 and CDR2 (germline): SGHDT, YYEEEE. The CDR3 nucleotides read TGTGCCAGCAGAAAGATCGACCGGAGGGGCTACACCTTC. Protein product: CASRKIDRRGYTF.

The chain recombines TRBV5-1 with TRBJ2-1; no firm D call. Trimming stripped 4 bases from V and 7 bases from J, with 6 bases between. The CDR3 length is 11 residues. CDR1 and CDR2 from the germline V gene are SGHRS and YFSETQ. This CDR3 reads CASSTINEQFF. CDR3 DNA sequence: TGCGCCAGCAGCACAATAAATGAGCAGTTCTTC.

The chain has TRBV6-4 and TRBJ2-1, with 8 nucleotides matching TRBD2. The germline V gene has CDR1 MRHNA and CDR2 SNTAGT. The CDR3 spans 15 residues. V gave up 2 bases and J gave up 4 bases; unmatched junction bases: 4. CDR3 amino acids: CASSDGTSGYNEQFF. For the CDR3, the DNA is TGTGCCAGCAGTGACGGTACTAGCGGATACAATGAGCAGTTCTTC.

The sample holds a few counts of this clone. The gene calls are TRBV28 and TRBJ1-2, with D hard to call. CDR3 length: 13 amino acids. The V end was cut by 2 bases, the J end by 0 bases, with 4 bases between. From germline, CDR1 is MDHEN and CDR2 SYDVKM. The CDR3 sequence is CASSLVSNYGYTF. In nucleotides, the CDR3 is TGTGCCAGCAGTTTAGTCTCTAACTATGGCTACACCTTC.

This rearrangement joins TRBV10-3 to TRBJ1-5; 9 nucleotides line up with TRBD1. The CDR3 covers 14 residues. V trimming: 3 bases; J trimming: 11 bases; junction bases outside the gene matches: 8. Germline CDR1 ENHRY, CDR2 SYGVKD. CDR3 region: CAISDPGQGFSQHF. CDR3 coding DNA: TGTGCCATCAGTGACCCGGGACAGGGTTTTTCCCAGCATTTT.

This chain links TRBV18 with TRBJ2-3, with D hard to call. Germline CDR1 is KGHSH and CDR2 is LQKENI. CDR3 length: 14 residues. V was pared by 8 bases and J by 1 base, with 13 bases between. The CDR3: CASARTEGTDTQYF. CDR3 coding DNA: TGTGCCAGCGCAAGGACGGAAGGCACAGATACGCAGTATTTT. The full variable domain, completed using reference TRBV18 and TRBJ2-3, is NAGVMQNPRHLVRRRGQEARLRCSPMKGHSHVYWYRQLPEEGLKFMVYLQKENIIDESGMPKERFSAEFPKEGPSILRIQQVVRGDSAAYFCASARTEGTDTQYFGPGTRLTVL.

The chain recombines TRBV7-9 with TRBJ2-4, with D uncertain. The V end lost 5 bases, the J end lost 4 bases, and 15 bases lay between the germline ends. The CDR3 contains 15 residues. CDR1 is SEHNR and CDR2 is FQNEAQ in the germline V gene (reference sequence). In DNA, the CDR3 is TGTGCCAGCAGCAACGAGTGGGCAGAAAAAAACATTCAGTACTTC. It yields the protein CASSNEWAEKNIQYF.

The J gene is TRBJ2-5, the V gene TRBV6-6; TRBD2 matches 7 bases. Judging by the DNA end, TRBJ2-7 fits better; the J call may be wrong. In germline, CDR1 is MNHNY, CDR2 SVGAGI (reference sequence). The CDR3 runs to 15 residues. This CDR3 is CASSYRRGSSYEQYF. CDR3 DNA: TGTGCCAGCAGTTACCGGCGGGGGAGCTCCTACGAGCAGTACTTC.

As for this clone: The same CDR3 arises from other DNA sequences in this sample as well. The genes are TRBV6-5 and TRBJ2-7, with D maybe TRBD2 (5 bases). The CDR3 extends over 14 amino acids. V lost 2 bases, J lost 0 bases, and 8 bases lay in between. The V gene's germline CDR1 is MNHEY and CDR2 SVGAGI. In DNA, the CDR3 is TGTGCCAGCAGTTACACGGGGAGCTCCTACGAGCAGTACTTC. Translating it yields CASSYTGSSYEQYF.

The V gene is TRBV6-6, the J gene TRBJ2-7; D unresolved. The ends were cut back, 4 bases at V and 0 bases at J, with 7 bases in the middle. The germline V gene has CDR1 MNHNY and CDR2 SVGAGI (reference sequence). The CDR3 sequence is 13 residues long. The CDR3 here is CASSSPGSYEQYF. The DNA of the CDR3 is TGTGCCAGCAGTTCCCCTGGCTCCTACGAGCAGTACTTC.

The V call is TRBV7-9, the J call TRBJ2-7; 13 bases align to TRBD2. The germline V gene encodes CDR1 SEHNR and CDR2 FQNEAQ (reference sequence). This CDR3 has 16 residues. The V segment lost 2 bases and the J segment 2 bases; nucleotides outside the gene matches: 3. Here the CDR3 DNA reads TGTGCCAGCAGCTTAAGGACTAGCGGGAGTCCCTACGAGCAGTACTTC. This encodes CASSLRTSGSPYEQYF. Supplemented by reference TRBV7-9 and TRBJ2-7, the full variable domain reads DTGVSQNPRHKITKRGQNVTFRCDPISEHNRLYWYRQTLGQGPEFLTYFQNEAQLEKSRLLSDRFSAERPKGSFSTLEIQRTEQGDSAMYLCASSLRTSGSPYEQYFGPGTRLTVT.